This TCR beta chain was sequenced during a study of early T cells in non-severe SARS-CoV-2 infection. Study in general: The chains were unpaired, and the sequenced material was bulk RNA from unsorted whole blood. Notes on the study in general: The matching step, a VDJdb search, favored anti-spike CD8 responses and missed private and CD4 specificities.

The CDR3 sequence is 18 residues long. Germline V CDR1 and CDR2: ENHRY, SYGVKD. The ends lost 4 bases at V and 0 bases at J; junction bases unmatched: 12. This clonotype has a count of ten or more. Antigen unknown. Separate cDNA molecules each had unique molecular identifiers attached to them. From the 5' RACE reads, TCRdb called clonotypes with MiXCR, one entry per CDR3 protein. The data hold approximately 70,000 distinct CDR3 sequences, with around 15% observed a single time. This receptor was obtained from an adult who was a healthcare worker with PCR-confirmed SARS-CoV-2 infection or an uninfected control (not recorded which). Source material: whole blood. The V gene is TRBV10-3, the J gene TRBJ2-4; TRBD2 agrees at 7 bases. CDR3 nucleotide sequence: TGTGCCATCAGTGTAGGGGAGGGAGCTAGCAGAGCCAAAAACATTCAGTACTTC. Translated: CAISVGEGASRAKNIQYF.